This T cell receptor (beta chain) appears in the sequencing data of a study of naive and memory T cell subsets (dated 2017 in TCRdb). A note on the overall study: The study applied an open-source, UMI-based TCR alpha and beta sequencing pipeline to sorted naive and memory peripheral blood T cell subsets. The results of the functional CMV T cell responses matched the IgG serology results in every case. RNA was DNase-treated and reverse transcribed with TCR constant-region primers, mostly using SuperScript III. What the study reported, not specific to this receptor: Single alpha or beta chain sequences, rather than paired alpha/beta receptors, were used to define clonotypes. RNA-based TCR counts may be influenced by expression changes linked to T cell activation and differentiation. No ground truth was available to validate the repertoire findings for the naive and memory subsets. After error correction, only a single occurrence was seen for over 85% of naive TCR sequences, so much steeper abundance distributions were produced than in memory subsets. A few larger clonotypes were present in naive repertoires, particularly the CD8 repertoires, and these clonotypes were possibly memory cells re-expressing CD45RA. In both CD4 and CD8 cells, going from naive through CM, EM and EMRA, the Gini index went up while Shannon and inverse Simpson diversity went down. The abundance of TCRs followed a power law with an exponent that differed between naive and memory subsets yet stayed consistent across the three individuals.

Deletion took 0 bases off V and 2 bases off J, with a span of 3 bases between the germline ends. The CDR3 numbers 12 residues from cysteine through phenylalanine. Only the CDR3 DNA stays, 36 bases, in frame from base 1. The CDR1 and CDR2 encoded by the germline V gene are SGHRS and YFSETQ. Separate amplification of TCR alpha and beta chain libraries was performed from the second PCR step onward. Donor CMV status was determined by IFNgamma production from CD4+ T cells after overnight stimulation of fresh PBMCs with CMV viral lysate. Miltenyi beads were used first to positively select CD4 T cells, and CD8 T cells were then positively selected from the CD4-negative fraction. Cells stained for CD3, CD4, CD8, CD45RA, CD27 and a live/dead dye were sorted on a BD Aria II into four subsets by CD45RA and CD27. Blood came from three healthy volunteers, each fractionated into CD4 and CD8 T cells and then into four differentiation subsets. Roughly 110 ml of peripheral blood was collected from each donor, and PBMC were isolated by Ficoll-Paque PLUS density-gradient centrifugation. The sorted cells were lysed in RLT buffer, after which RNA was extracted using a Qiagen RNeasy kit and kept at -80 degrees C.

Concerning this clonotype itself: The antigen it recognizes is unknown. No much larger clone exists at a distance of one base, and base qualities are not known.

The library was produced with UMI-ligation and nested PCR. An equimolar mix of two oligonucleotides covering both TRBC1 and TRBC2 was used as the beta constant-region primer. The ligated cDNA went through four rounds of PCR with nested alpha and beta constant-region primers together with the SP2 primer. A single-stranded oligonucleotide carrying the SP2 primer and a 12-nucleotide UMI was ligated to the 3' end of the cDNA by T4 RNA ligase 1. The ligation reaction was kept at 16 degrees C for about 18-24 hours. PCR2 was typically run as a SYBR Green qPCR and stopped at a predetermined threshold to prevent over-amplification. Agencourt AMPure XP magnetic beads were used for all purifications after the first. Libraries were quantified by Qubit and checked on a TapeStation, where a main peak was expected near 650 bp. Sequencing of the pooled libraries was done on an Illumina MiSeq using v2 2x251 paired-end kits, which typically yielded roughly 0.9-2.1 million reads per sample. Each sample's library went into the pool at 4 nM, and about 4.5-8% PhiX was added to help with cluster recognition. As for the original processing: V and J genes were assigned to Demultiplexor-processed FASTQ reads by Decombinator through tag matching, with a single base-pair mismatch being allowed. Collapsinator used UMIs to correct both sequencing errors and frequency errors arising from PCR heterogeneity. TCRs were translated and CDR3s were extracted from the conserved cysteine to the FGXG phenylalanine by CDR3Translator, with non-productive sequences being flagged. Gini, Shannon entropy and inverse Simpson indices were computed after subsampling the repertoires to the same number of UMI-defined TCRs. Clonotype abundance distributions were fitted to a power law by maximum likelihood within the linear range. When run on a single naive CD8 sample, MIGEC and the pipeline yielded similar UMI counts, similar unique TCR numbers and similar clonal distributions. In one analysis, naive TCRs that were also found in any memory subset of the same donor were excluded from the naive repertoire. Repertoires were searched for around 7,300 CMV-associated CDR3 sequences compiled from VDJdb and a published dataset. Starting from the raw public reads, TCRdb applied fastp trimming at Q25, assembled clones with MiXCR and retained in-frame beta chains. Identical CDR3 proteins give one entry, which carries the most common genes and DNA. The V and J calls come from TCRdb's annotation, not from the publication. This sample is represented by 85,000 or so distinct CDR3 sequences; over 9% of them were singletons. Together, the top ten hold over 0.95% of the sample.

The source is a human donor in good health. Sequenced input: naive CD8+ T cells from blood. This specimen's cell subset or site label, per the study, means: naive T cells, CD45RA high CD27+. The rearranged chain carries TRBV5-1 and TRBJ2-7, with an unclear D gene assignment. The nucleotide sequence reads TGCGCCAGCAGCTTGGCAACCTACGAGCAGTACTTC. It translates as CASSLATYEQYF. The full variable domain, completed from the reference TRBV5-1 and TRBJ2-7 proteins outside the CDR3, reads KAGVTQTPRYLIKTRGQQVTLSCSPISGHRSVSWYQQTPGQGLQFLFEYFSETQRNKGNFPGRFSGRQFSNSRSEMNVSTLELGDSALYLCASSLATYEQYFGPGTRLTVT.